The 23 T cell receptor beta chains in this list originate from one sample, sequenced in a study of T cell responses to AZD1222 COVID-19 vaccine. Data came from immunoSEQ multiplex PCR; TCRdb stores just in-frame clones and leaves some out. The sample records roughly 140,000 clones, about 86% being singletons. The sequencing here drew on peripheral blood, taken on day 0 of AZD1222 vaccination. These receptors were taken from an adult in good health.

As DNA, the CDR3 is TGTGCCTGGCACCCCGGGGCGACGAACACTGAAGCTTTCTTT. Its protein is CAWHPGATNTEAFF. V usage is TRBV30 and J usage is TRBJ1-1, with a weak D call TRBD1 (5 bases). The CDR3 spans 14 residues. Germline loops: CDR1 GTSNPN, CDR2 SVGIG (reference sequence). Trimming pared 5 bases from V and 1 base from J, leaving 14 bases between.

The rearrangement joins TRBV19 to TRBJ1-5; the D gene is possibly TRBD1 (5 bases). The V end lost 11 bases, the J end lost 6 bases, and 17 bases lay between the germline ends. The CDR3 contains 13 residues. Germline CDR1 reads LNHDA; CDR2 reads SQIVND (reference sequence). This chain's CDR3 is CAAGGRDGQPQHF. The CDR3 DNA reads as TGTGCCGCGGGTGGCAGGGACGGTCAGCCCCAGCATTTT.

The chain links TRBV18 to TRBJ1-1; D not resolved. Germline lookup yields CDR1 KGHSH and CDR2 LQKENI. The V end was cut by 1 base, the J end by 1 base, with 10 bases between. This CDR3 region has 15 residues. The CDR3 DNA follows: TGTGCCAGCTCACCACAGTCCCCTCCGAACACTGAAGCTTTCTTT. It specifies CASSPQSPPNTEAFF.

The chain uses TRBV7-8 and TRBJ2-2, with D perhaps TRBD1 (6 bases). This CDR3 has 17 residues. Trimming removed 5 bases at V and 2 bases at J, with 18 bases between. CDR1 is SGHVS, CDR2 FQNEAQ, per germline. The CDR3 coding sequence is TGTGCCAGCAGCCCTAGGTGGGGGACAATAAACACCGGGGAGCTGTTTTTT. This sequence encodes CASSPRWGTINTGELFF.

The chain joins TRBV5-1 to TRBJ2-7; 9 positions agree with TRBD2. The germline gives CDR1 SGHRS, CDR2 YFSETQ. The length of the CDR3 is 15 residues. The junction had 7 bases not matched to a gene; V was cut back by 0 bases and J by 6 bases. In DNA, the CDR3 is TGCGCCAGCAGCTTGGACGGGACTAGCTTCGGCGAGCAGTACTTC. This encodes CASSLDGTSFGEQYF.

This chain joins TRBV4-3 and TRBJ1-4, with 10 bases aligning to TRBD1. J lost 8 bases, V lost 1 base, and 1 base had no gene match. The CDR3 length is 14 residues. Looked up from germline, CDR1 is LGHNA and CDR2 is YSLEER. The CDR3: CASSQVDRGEKLFF. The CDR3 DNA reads TGCGCCAGCAGCCAAGTGGACAGGGGGGAAAAACTGTTTTTT.

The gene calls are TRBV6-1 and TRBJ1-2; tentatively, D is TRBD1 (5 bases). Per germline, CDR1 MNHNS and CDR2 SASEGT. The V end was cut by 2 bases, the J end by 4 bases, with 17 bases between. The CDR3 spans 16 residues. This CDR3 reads CASSEMGGPISYGYTF. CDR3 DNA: TGTGCCAGCAGTGAAATGGGGGGACCCATTAGCTATGGCTACACCTTC.

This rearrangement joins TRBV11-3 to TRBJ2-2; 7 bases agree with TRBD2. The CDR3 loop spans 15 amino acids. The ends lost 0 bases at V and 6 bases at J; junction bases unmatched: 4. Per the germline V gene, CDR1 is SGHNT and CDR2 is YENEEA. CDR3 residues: CASSLESSGPGELFF. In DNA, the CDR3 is TGTGCCAGCAGCTTAGAGTCTAGCGGTCCCGGGGAGCTGTTTTTT.

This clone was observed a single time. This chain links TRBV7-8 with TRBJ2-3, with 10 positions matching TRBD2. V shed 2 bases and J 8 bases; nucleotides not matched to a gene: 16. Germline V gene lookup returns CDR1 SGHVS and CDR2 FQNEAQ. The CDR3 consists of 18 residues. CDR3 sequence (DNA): TGTGCCAGCAGCTTACCACGACGTCTAGCGGGAGTCAGAAGTACGCAGTATTTT. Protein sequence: CASSLPRRLAGVRSTQYF.

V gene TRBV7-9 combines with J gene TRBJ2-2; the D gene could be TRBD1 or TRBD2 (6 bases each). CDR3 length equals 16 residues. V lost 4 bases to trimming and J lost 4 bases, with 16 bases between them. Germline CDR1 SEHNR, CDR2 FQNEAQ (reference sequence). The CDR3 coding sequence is TGTGCCAGCAGCTCGAACGGGGGCGGAAGCACCGGGGAGCTGTTTTTT. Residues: CASSSNGGGSTGELFF.

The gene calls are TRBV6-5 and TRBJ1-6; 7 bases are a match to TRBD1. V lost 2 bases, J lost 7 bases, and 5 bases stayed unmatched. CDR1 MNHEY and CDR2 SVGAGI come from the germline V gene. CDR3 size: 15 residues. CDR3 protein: CASSYAGGLNSPLHF. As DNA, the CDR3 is TGTGCCAGCAGTTACGCAGGGGGTTTAAATTCACCCCTCCACTTT.

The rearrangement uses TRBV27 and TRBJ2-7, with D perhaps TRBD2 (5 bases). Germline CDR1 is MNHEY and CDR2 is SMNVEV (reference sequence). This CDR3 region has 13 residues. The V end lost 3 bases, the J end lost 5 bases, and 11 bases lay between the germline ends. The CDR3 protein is CASSFGEWDEQYF. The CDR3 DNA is TGTGCCAGCAGTTTTGGGGAGTGGGACGAGCAGTACTTC.

CDR3 in DNA: TGTGCCACCAGTTCCTTAGATGGCGCTGAAGCTTTCTTT. Its protein product is CATSSLDGAEAFF. The genes are TRBV24-1 and TRBJ1-1; D ambiguous. Germline CDR1 KGHDR, CDR2 SFDVKD. Trimming removed 6 bases from V and 6 bases from J, with 13 bases in between. This CDR3 is built from 13 residues.

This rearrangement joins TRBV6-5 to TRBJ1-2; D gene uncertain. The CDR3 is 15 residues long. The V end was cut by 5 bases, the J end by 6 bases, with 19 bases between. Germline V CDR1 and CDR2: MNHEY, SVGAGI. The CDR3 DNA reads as TGTGCCAGCAGTCCCGGACTGCGAACCGGGAATGGCTACACCTTC. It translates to CASSPGLRTGNGYTF.

This CDR3 is CASRQTRAQPQHF. The CDR3 DNA reads TGTGCCAGCAGGCAAACCCGGGCCCAGCCCCAGCATTTT. This chain connects TRBV6-5 to TRBJ1-5; D ambiguous. The CDR3 runs 13 residues. CDR1 MNHEY and CDR2 SVGAGI come from the germline V gene. V was clipped by 6 bases and J by 7 bases, with 13 bases between them.

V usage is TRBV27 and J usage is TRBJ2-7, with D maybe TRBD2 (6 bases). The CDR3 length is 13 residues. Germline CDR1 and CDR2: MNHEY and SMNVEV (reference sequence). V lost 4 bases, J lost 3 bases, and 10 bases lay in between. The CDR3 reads CASSSSDYYEQYF. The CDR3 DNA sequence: TGTGCCAGCAGTTCATCGGACTACTACGAGCAGTACTTC.

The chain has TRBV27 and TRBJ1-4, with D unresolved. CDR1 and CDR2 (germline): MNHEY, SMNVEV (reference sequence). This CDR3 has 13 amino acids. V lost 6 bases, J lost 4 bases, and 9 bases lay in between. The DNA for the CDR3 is TGTGCCAGCAGGAGGCAGATTAATGAAAAACTGTTTTTT. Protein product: CASRRQINEKLFF.

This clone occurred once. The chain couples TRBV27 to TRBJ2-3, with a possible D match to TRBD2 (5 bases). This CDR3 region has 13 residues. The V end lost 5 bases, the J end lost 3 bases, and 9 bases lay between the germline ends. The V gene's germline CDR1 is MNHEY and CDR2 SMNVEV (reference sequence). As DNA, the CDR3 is TGTGCCAGCAGTATTAGAGGGACAGATACGCAGTATTTT. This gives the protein CASSIRGTDTQYF.

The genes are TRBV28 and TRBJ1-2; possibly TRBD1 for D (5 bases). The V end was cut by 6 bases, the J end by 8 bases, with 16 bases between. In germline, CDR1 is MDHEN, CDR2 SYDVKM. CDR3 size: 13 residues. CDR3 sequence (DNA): TGTGCCAGCAGCTGGGGACTGCCTCACGGCTACACCTTC. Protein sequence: CASSWGLPHGYTF.

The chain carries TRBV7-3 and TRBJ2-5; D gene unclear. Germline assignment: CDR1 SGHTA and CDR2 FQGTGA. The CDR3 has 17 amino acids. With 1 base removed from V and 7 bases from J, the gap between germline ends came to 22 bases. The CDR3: CASSLIQWSSVARTQYF. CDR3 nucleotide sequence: TGTGCCAGCAGCTTAATTCAATGGAGTTCGGTTGCGCGGACCCAGTACTTC.

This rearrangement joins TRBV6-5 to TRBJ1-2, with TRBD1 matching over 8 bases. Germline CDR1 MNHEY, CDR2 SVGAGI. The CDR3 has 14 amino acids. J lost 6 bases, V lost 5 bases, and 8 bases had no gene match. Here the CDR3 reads CASSLDRAGNGYTF. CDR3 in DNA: TGTGCCAGCAGTCTGGACAGGGCAGGAAATGGCTACACCTTC.

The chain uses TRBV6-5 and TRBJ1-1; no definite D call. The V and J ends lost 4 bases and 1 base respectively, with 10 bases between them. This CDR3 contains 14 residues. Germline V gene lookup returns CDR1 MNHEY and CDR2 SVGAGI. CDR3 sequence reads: CASSSKSRNTEAFF. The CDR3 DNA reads TGTGCCAGCAGTTCTAAGTCCCGGAACACTGAAGCTTTCTTT.

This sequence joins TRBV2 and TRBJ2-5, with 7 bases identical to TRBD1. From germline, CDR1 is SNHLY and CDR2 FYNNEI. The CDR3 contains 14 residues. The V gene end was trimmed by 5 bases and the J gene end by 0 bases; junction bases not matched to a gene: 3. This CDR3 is CASSPGQYQETQYF. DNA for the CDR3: TGTGCCAGCAGTCCGGGACAGTACCAAGAGACCCAGTACTTC.